Listed here is a single T cell receptor beta chain. No antigen is known for it. Given a much more abundant clone one base away, this may be a read error. The conserved closing phenylalanine or tryptophan is absent in this CDR3, likely reflecting a read error. These data originate in a study of T-cell memory formation after mild COVID-19. Study context: The TCR clusters were mostly specific to one donor.

Regarding the study as a whole: Contracting clones from day 15 to 85 had balanced CD4/CD8; later expanders favoured CD4+. Cross-reactive memory apparently joined, as some responding clones appeared in pre-infection memory.

V dropped 3 bases and J dropped 2 bases, with 8 bases sitting between them. CDR1 SQVTM and CDR2 ANQGSEA come from the germline V gene. This CDR3 comprises 14 residues. TCR alpha and TCR beta cDNA libraries carrying sample barcodes and UMIs came from 5'RACE with constant-segment primers. TCRdb redid the calling of the 5' RACE reads with MiXCR, one entry per CDR3 protein. The table has 170,000 or so distinct CDR3 sequences, 20% to 25% seen once. The V call is TRBV29-1, the J call TRBJ2-6; no definite D call. Sequenced sample: PBMCs or a T cell subset sorted from them (not recorded which). The origin of this receptor is an adult woman who had mild COVID-19 (a few samples of this study predate the infection). Cell type and time point are not known. The CDR3 DNA reads as TGCAGCGTTGACCAAGGGACTGGGGCCAACGTCCTGACTTTA. Its translation: CSVDQGTGANVLTL.